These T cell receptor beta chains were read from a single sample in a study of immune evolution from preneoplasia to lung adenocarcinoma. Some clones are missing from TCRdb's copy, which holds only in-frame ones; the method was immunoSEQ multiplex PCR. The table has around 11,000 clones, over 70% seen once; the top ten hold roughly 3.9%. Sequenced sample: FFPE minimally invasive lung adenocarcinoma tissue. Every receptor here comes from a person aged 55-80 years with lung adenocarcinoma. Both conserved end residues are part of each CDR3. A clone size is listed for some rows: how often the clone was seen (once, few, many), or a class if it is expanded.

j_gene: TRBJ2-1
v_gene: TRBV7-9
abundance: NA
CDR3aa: CASSLTGERNEQFF

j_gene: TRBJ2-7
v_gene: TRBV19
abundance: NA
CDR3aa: CASSPGLAGGNEQYF

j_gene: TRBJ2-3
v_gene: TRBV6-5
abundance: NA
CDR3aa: CASSYHRPGTDTQYF

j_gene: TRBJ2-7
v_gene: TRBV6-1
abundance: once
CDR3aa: CASSGRDTASEQYF

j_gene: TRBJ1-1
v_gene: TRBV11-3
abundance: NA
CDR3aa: CASSLGTLMNTEAFF

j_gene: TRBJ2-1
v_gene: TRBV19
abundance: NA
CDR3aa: CASMGAGVDNEQFF

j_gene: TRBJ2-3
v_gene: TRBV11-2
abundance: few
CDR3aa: CASSLAGGFSDTQYF

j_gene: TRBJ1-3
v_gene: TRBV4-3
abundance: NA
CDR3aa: CASSHQQGVTTGNTIYF

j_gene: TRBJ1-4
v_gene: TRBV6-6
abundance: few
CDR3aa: CASSYWTGGGEKLFF

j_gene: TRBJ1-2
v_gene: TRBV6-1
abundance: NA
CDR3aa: CASSDTVGELYNYGYTF

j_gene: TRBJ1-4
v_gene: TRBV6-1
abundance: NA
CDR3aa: CASSIAEKLFF

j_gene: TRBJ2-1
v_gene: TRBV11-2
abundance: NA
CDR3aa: CASSLGGEQFF

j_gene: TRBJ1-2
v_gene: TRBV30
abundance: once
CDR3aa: CAWSVTGGGNRYTF